What follows are 12 T cell receptor beta chains derived from one specimen sequenced in a study of T cell repertoires in cytomegalovirus infection. MiXCR, run by TCRdb on the reads, gives a single entry per CDR3 protein. The data hold approximately 180,000 distinct CDR3 sequences, with approximately 9.6% observed a single time. Sequencing was done on a sample of PBMCs. These receptors originate from a human donor in good health (CMV status not recorded). Some clones in this sample may be carry-over from other donors' samples.

This clonotype was picked up many times. The rearrangement links TRBV19 to TRBJ1-5, with D uncertain. V was shortened by 1 base and J by 6 bases, with 4 bases between the two germline ends. CDR3 size: 12 residues. Germline-derived CDR1 and CDR2 are LNHDA and SQIVND (reference sequence). DNA of the CDR3: TGTGCCAGTAGTATAGTGGGTCAGCCCCAGCATTTT. Protein: CASSIVGQPQHF.

This clonotype was observed at least ten times. The chain uses TRBV28 and TRBJ1-1; D not certain. The CDR3 runs 14 residues. Germline values: CDR1 MDHEN, CDR2 SYDVKM. Trimming took 6 bases from V and 5 from J, leaving 16 bases between them. CDR3 in amino acids: CASRSRRGWTEAFF. In DNA, the CDR3 is TGTGCCAGCAGGTCGAGGCGGGGTTGGACTGAAGCTTTCTTT.

This clonotype was seen at least ten times. The chain joins TRBV12-3 or TRBV12-4 to TRBJ2-7; the D gene is possibly TRBD1 (5 bases). This CDR3 has 14 residues. V lost 4 bases and J lost 3, with 13 bases in between. CDR3 region: CASSSSEQDYEQYF. In nucleotides, the CDR3 is TGTGCCAGCAGTTCAAGCGAACAGGACTACGAGCAGTACTTC.

This clonotype was found many times. V is TRBV7-2 and J is TRBJ2-7; 8 bases are shared with TRBD2. Looked up from germline, CDR1 is SGHTA and CDR2 is FQGNSA. The ends lost 5 bases at V and 6 bases at J; junction bases unmatched: 12. CDR3 length equals 15 residues. The CDR3 loop is CASSGRAGVSREQYF. CDR3 nucleotide sequence: TGTGCCAGCAGCGGTCGAGCGGGAGTCTCCCGCGAGCAGTACTTC. Full variable domain (remainder filled in from reference TRBV7-2 and TRBJ2-7): GAGVSQSPSNKVTEKGKDVELRCDPISGHTALYWYRQSLGQGLEFLIYFQGNSAPDKSGLPSDRFSAERTGGSVSTLTIQRTQQEDSAVYLCASSGRAGVSREQYFGPGTRLTVT.

There are many counts of this clonotype. The rearrangement uses TRBV7-2 and TRBJ2-7; TRBD1 agrees at 9 bases. The CDR3 consists of 16 residues. The V gene end was trimmed by 4 bases and the J gene end by 4 bases; junction bases not matched to a gene: 11. Germline lookup yields CDR1 SGHTA and CDR2 FQGNSA. CDR3 amino acids: CASSSVAGQGPYEQYF. CDR3 sequence (DNA): TGTGCCAGCAGCTCCGTCGCGGGACAGGGCCCGTACGAGCAGTACTTC.

This clonotype was observed at least ten times. V is TRBV7-2 and J is TRBJ1-4; 7 nucleotides line up with TRBD1. The CDR3 covers 15 residues. CDR1 is SGHTA, CDR2 FQGNSA, per germline. The V and J ends lost 1 base and 5 bases, in that order; junction bases with no gene match: 4. CDR3 DNA: TGTGCCAGCAGCTTAGTGAGGACAGGCAATGAAAAACTGTTTTTT. Translated, it gives CASSLVRTGNEKLFF.

This clonotype was detected ten times or more. The chain couples TRBV28 to TRBJ1-5, with TRBD1 matching over 8 bases. The CDR3 is 15 residues long. The germline gives CDR1 MDHEN, CDR2 SYDVKM. J was trimmed by 3 bases and V by 6 bases; bases with no gene match: 7. As DNA, the CDR3 is TGTGCCAGCAGCTCATCAGGGGGCCTCAATCAGCCCCAGCATTTT. This encodes CASSSSGGLNQPQHF.

This clonotype was seen at least ten times. This chain uses TRBV7-2 with TRBJ2-1; D uncertain. V was cut by 4 bases and J by 4 bases, with 8 bases left in between. This CDR3 is built from 13 residues. Germline values: CDR1 SGHTA, CDR2 FQGNSA. The CDR3 DNA follows: TGTGCCAGCAGCTCGAGCAGATACAATGAGCAGTTCTTC. Protein product: CASSSSRYNEQFF. Together with reference TRBV7-2 and TRBJ2-1, the CDR3 gives the full variable domain: GAGVSQSPSNKVTEKGKDVELRCDPISGHTALYWYRQSLGQGLEFLIYFQGNSAPDKSGLPSDRFSAERTGGSVSTLTIQRTQQEDSAVYLCASSSSRYNEQFFGPGTRLTVL.

This clonotype has at least ten counts. This chain joins TRBV7-2 and TRBJ2-3; 12 bases map to TRBD2. This CDR3 region has 17 residues. Unmatched junction bases numbered 9, after V lost 5 bases and J lost 3 bases. Germline-derived CDR1 and CDR2 are SGHTA and FQGNSA. CDR3 DNA sequence: TGTGCCAGCAGCAAATTCCTAGCGGGAGGGCCTACAGATACGCAGTATTTT. This codes for CASSKFLAGGPTDTQYF. The full variable domain, with the rest looked up from reference TRBV7-2 and TRBJ2-3, is GAGVSQSPSNKVTEKGKDVELRCDPISGHTALYWYRQSLGQGLEFLIYFQGNSAPDKSGLPSDRFSAERTGGSVSTLTIQRTQQEDSAVYLCASSKFLAGGPTDTQYFGPGTRLTVL.

This clonotype was counted a few times. The rearrangement links TRBV19 to TRBJ2-1; D ambiguous. Germline V gene sequence: CDR1 LNHDA, CDR2 SQIVND (reference sequence). The CDR3 is 16 amino acids. V lost 5 bases, J lost 1 base, and 15 bases lay in between. This CDR3 is CASSLRVGKSYNEQFF. As DNA, the CDR3 is TGTGCCAGTAGTCTCAGAGTCGGCAAATCCTACAATGAGCAGTTCTTC.

This clonotype was picked up many times. The chain recombines TRBV7-2 with TRBJ2-7; 7 nucleotides line up with TRBD1. The CDR3 sequence is 13 residues long. Per germline, CDR1 SGHTA and CDR2 FQGNSA. The ends lost 3 bases at V and 7 bases at J; junction bases unmatched: 6. DNA for the CDR3: TGTGCCAGCAGCTTGAAGGGGGCTTGGGAGCAGTACTTC. It is translated as CASSLKGAWEQYF. Filled out from reference TRBV7-2 and TRBJ2-7, the complete variable domain reads GAGVSQSPSNKVTEKGKDVELRCDPISGHTALYWYRQSLGQGLEFLIYFQGNSAPDKSGLPSDRFSAERTGGSVSTLTIQRTQQEDSAVYLCASSLKGAWEQYFGPGTRLTVT.

Comments on this clonotype: At one end, the junction sequence differs from germline, possibly due to a read error. This chain uses TRBV5-4 with TRBJ1-2; 10 bases map to TRBD1. The length of the CDR3 is 16 residues. Germline lookup yields CDR1 SGHNT and CDR2 YYREEE (reference sequence). The CDR3 spells CASSPPGTGANYDYTF. Here the CDR3 DNA reads TGTGCCAGCAGCCCACCCGGGACAGGGGCAAACTATGACTACACCTTC.